This T cell receptor (beta chain) is from a study of blood T cell repertoires in COVID-19. Study-wide background: T cells, B-cell-depleted T cells, or PBMCs supplied cDNA or gDNA.

This clone was observed a single time. As processed by the authors: Reference gene primers were amplified, and this amplification served to estimate nucleated cell counts. Clones were sequenced by immunoSEQ multiplex PCR, and TCRdb holds only the in-frame ones, with some missing. V and J calls plus clone size are reproduced from that table; the DNA served to infer D and trimming. The sample has approximately 180,000 clones, around 85% seen once. Sequencing input: peripheral blood. This sequence originates from a human donor with active or convalescent COVID-19. The donor label of this sample is uncertain.

In DNA form, the CDR3 reads TGTGCCAGCAGCTTAGGGACAGCTGGAAACACCATATATTTT. Protein product: CASSLGTAGNTIYF. The chain is built from TRBV11-3 and TRBJ1-3; a weak D match, TRBD1 (6 bases). The CDR3 is 14 residues long. Germline V gene sequence: CDR1 SGHNT, CDR2 YENEEA. With 1 base removed from V and 2 bases from J, the gap between germline ends came to 6 bases.